This T cell receptor beta chain was identified during a study of OX40 agonist ivuxolimab in advanced cancers. About the research overall: Among those enrolled, mean age was about 58 years (range about 23 to 79) and approximately 80% were male. Study-wide points: The authors also found low normalized T-cell clonal expansion in some nonresponders.

V was pared by 5 bases and J by 0 bases, with 4 bases of the junction left unmatched. CDR3 length equals 15 residues. Germline CDR1 and CDR2: SGHAT and FQNNGV. People who had autoimmune disease history or systemic immunosuppression were excluded. Patients had blood sampled at baseline and again on cycle 4 day 1 and cycle 7 day 1. In regard to this clone: Its antigen remains unidentified.

TCRdb's table, derived via immunoSEQ multiplex PCR, lists solely in-frame clones and lacks some. The table shows 95,000 to 100,000 clones, with roughly 80% occurring only once. Sequencing used CD4+ or CD8+ T cells sorted from blood, obtained in a trial of the OX40 agonist ivuxolimab. The chain combines TRBV11-2 with TRBJ1-1; TRBD1 matches 9 bases. This receptor was obtained from an adult with an advanced solid tumor such as melanoma, head and neck, liver or kidney cancer. The CDR3 nucleotides read TGTGCCAGCAGCCCTAGACAGGGGGTGAACACTGAAGCTTTCTTT. Its translation is CASSPRQGVNTEAFF.